This TCR beta chain was sequenced in a study of T cells in Graves' hyperthyroidism and ophthalmopathy. Hyperthyroidism, newly diagnosed and lasting under 2 months, affected patients aged 18 to 65. Study conclusions and caveats: A 13 V-J model separated ophthalmopathy from stable hyperthyroidism.

Amplification of TCR beta CDR3 regions was performed using RNA transcripts as template. First-round RT-PCR of the TCR CDR3 relied on the HTBI primer set. TCRdb re-analysed the multiplex PCR reads in MiXCR, keeping a single row per CDR3 protein. The repertoire holds some 560,000 distinct CDR3 sequences, with around 14% as singletons. For this clonotype: The antigen is undetermined. One end of the junction is discordant with germline, which a read error may explain.

This clonotype originated in a woman in her 30s with Graves' hyperthyroidism. The sample consisted of blood.

The CDR3 here is CARSWTGYQPQHF. CDR3 nucleotides: TGTGCCCGCAGTTGGACAGGATATCAGCCCCAGCATTTT. The gene calls are TRBV6-9 and TRBJ1-5; TRBD1 agrees at 7 bases. Germline V gene lookup returns CDR1 MNHGY and CDR2 SVAAGI. The CDR3 covers 13 residues.